This entry lists 21 T cell receptor beta chains sequenced from one sample in a study of PD-L1 blockade in urothelial cancer. The time point denotes: peripheral blood 6 weeks after treatment start. Clones were read by immunoSEQ multiplex PCR, and TCRdb kept only the in-frame ones, dropping some. This table holds 30,000 or so clones, 80% to 90% found once. The sample was PBMCs, taken around atezolizumab (anti-PD-L1) treatment. The source of these receptors is a man older than 75 with urothelial cancer.

On this clone itself: Other nucleotide sequences in the sample specify the same CDR3. The chain combines TRBV7-7 with TRBJ2-7; 7 nucleotides match TRBD1. This CDR3 is 14 amino acids long. After removal of 4 bases from V and 4 bases from J, the junction contained 7 bases not matched to a gene. The germline CDR1 and CDR2 sequences are SSHAT and FNYEAQ (reference sequence). The DNA of the CDR3 is TGTGCCAGCAGCTCCAGACAGGGAGCGTACGAGCAGTACTTC. Translation gives CASSSRQGAYEQYF.

This clone came up a few times. The chain is built from TRBV11-2 and TRBJ2-7, with a possible D match to TRBD2 (6 bases). Deletions cut 4 bases from V and 8 bases from J, with 12 bases between. The CDR3 runs 12 residues. Germline CDR1 reads SGHAT; CDR2 reads FQNNGV. The CDR3: CASSSWREQQYF. CDR3 in DNA: TGTGCCAGCAGCTCATGGCGGGAACAGCAGTACTTC.

This sequence joins TRBV19 and TRBJ1-2; D possibly corresponds to TRBD1 (6 bases). Germline V gives CDR1 LNHDA, CDR2 SQIVND (reference sequence). V was pared by 1 base and J by 6 bases, with 18 bases between. There are 16 residues in the CDR3. The CDR3 region is CASSIGRTALTDGYTF. The CDR3 region has the DNA TGTGCCAGTAGTATAGGCAGGACAGCACTTACGGATGGCTACACCTTC.

The sample holds one count of this clone. The chain couples TRBV18 to TRBJ2-7, with 8 positions matching TRBD2. Germline loops: CDR1 KGHSH, CDR2 LQKENI. The CDR3 is made up of 14 amino acids. V was clipped by 3 bases and J by 8 bases; unmatched bases: 9. As DNA, the CDR3 is TGTGCCAGCTCACCTGGGACTGGCGGGGGGAAGCAGTACTTC. This codes for CASSPGTGGGKQYF.

J is TRBJ2-7 and V is TRBV6-1, with D tentatively TRBD1 (5 bases). From germline, CDR1 is MNHNS and CDR2 SASEGT. The CDR3 runs 15 residues. V was shortened by 4 bases and J by 3 bases, with 16 bases between the two germline ends. CDR3 in DNA: TGTGCCAGCAGTGCCCGCCGGTCCCAGGGCTACGAGCAGTACTTC. It encodes CASSARRSQGYEQYF.

V gene TRBV28 combines with J gene TRBJ2-5; TRBD2 is a possible D gene (5 bases). The germline gives CDR1 MDHEN, CDR2 SYDVKM. V was cut by 1 base and J by 5 bases, with 17 bases left in between. The CDR3 is 16 amino acids. The CDR3 nucleotides read TGTGCCAGCAGTTTATTAGGCCCCAGGAGGTCGGAGACCCAGTACTTC. Its translation is CASSLLGPRRSETQYF.

This chain connects TRBV5-1 to TRBJ2-5, with D perhaps matching TRBD1 (5 bases). The CDR3 runs 14 residues. CDR1 SGHRS and CDR2 YFSETQ come from the germline V gene. V was cut by 4 bases and J by 0 bases, with 10 bases left in between. This CDR3 reads CASSETVYQETQYF. CDR3 nucleotides: TGCGCCAGCAGCGAGACAGTTTACCAAGAGACCCAGTACTTC.

For the CDR3, the DNA is TGTGCCAGCAGCTTGGGCCGCGGGAGTTCCTACAATGAGCAGTTCTTC. Its translation is CASSLGRGSSYNEQFF. The chain employs TRBV5-4 and TRBJ2-1, with TRBD2 matching over 7 bases. With V trimmed by 0 bases and J by 1 base, 4 bases remained unmatched. Germline V gene data show CDR1 as SGHNT and CDR2 as YYREEE (reference sequence). CDR3 length: 16 residues.

The chain carries TRBV4-2 and TRBJ2-7, with D possibly being TRBD1 (6 bases). The CDR3 has 15 amino acids. V lost 4 bases and J 5 bases, leaving 18 bases between the germline ends. The germline CDR1 and CDR2 sequences are LGHNA and YNFKEQ. The CDR3 region has the DNA TGTGCCAGCAGCCTTAACCGGCCCCCAGGGGACGAGCAGTACTTC. Its protein product is CASSLNRPPGDEQYF.

This clone was seen just once. This chain links TRBV5-1 with TRBJ2-3, with 9 bases identical to TRBD2. The V gene's germline CDR1 is SGHRS and CDR2 YFSETQ. With 0 bases clipped from V and 2 bases from J, the junction kept 4 bases outside the gene matches. This CDR3 is built from 16 residues. CDR3 residues: CASSLGLAEHTDTQYF. The CDR3, as DNA: TGCGCCAGCAGCTTGGGACTAGCGGAACACACAGATACGCAGTATTTT.

This sequence joins TRBV19 and TRBJ2-3; 7 nucleotides line up with TRBD1. Germline CDR1 reads LNHDA; CDR2 reads SQIVND (reference sequence). The CDR3 sequence is 15 residues long. V lost 5 bases, J lost 4 bases, and 9 bases stayed unmatched. CDR3 in DNA: TGTGCCAGTAGTCTAGGACAGGTCACGGCAGATACGCAGTATTTT. Translation: CASSLGQVTADTQYF.

The chain employs TRBV10-3 and TRBJ2-7; 12 bases are a match to TRBD1. With 0 bases clipped from V and 7 bases from J, the junction kept 4 bases outside the gene matches. The germline V gene has CDR1 ENHRY and CDR2 SYGVKD. This CDR3 spans 15 amino acids. The CDR3: CAISESGTGGMEQYF. The CDR3 DNA is TGTGCCATCAGTGAGTCTGGGACAGGGGGCATGGAGCAGTACTTC.

There are a few counts of this clone. CDR3 protein: CASSLLSGSSGTGELFF. Here the CDR3 DNA reads TGTGCCAGCAGCTTGCTTAGCGGGAGTTCCGGCACCGGGGAGCTGTTTTTT. This chain uses TRBV5-6 with TRBJ2-2; 9 nucleotides agree with TRBD2. The CDR3 runs 17 residues. J gave up 4 bases and V 1 base, and 8 bases lay outside the gene matches. CDR1 and CDR2 (germline): SGHDT, YYEEEE.

The V and J genes are TRBV19 and TRBJ2-4, with 8 bases lining up with TRBD1. Germline V lookup: CDR1 LNHDA, CDR2 SQIVND (reference sequence). The CDR3 covers 17 residues. J gave up 7 bases and V 5 bases, and 16 bases lay outside the gene matches. As DNA, the CDR3 is TGTGCCAGTAGTTACCGGGACAGGAGGGGTTACGGGAACATTCAGTACTTC. Translation: CASSYRDRRGYGNIQYF.

This clone is a singleton in its sample. J is TRBJ2-3 and V is TRBV9; TRBD2 aligns across 7 bases. With 4 bases clipped from V and 6 bases from J, the junction kept 14 bases outside the gene matches. The CDR3 is 16 residues long. Germline V gene sequence: CDR1 SGDLS, CDR2 YYNGEE. CDR3 nucleotide sequence: TGTGCCAGCAGCATCACCGGGACTACGGCCCGGGATACGCAGTATTTT. Protein sequence: CASSITGTTARDTQYF.

The CDR3 is CASSSGTSGSIGETQYF. For the CDR3, the DNA is TGTGCCAGCAGCTCCGGGACTAGCGGGAGTATTGGAGAGACCCAGTACTTC. The rearrangement uses TRBV11-3 and TRBJ2-5, with 14 positions matching TRBD2. Germline-derived CDR1 and CDR2 are SGHNT and YENEEA. The CDR3 length is 17 residues. V dropped 4 bases and J dropped 4; count of bases not matched to a gene: 8.

J is TRBJ1-2 and V is TRBV28; no clear D. V lost 11 bases and J 1 base, leaving 11 bases between the germline ends. Germline V gene lookup returns CDR1 MDHEN and CDR2 SYDVKM. The CDR3 is 12 residues long. CDR3 DNA sequence: TGTGCCGGCCAGACGGGTAACTATGGCTACACCTTC. It codes for CAGQTGNYGYTF.

The J gene is TRBJ1-1, the V gene TRBV7-2; 8 bases map to TRBD1. Germline loops: CDR1 SGHTA, CDR2 FQGNSA. Trimming took 2 bases from V and 0 from J; bases not matched to a gene: 5. The CDR3 sequence is 16 residues long. This CDR3 reads CASSLTGGIVNTEAFF. For the CDR3, the DNA is TGTGCCAGCAGCTTAACAGGGGGAATCGTGAACACTGAAGCTTTCTTT.

This rearrangement joins TRBV7-9 to TRBJ2-7; TRBD2 matches 8 bases. The CDR3 is 16 amino acids. Germline values: CDR1 SEHNR, CDR2 FQNEAQ (reference sequence). The V gene end was trimmed by 1 base and the J gene end by 5 bases; junction bases not matched to a gene: 10. The CDR3 sequence is CASSLVSTGGRHEQYF. The CDR3 DNA sequence: TGTGCCAGCAGCTTAGTTTCGACGGGAGGGCGCCACGAGCAGTACTTC.

The sample holds one count of this clone. This rearrangement joins TRBV12-5 to TRBJ2-2; a weak D match, TRBD1 (6 bases). The germline V gene encodes CDR1 LGHNT and CDR2 FRNRAP. V was trimmed by 2 bases and J by 1 base, leaving 8 bases between them. This CDR3 is 15 amino acids long. The CDR3 reads CASGLIQGNTGELFF. The CDR3 DNA sequence: TGTGCTAGTGGTTTGATACAGGGGAACACCGGGGAGCTGTTTTTT.

The sample holds one count of this clone. The chain is built from TRBV5-8 and TRBJ2-7; TRBD1 is a possible D gene (6 bases). The V and J ends lost 4 bases and 3 bases respectively, with 11 bases between them. CDR1 and CDR2 from the germline V gene are SGHTS and YDEGEE. The CDR3 sequence is 13 residues long. The CDR3 sequence: CASSLQGLYEQYF. CDR3 nucleotide sequence: TGTGCCAGCAGCCTACAGGGTCTCTACGAGCAGTACTTC.